Below, 2 T cell receptor beta chains from the same sample are listed, as sequenced in a study of blood T cell repertoires in COVID-19. TCRdb's copy holds only in-frame clones and misses some; the assay was immunoSEQ multiplex PCR. The table records 50,000 to 70,000 clones, around 90% of them present only once. Sequencing was carried out using peripheral blood. The receptors were sampled from a woman aged 80 or older with active COVID-19.

The rearrangement uses TRBV19 and TRBJ2-2; 8 bases agree with TRBD1. Looked up from germline, CDR1 is LNHDA and CDR2 is SQIVND (reference sequence). With 7 bases clipped from V and 4 bases from J, the junction kept 5 bases outside the gene matches. This CDR3 is 14 amino acids long. CDR3 protein: CASIRTGTTGELFF. CDR3 DNA: TGTGCCAGTATTAGGACAGGGACCACCGGGGAGCTGTTTTTT. The variable domain in full, completed from reference TRBV19 and TRBJ2-2, reads DGGITQSPKYLFRKEGQNVTLSCEQNLNHDAMYWYRQDPGQGLRLIYYSQIVNDFQKGDIAEGYSVSREKKESFPLTVTSAQKNPTAFYLCASIRTGTTGELFFGEGSRLTVL.

This chain connects TRBV13 to TRBJ2-1, with 7 bases fitting TRBD2. The CDR3 is 16 residues long. Germline trimming cut 0 bases from V and 0 bases from J; bases unmatched to any gene: 2. Looked up from germline, CDR1 is PRHDT and CDR2 is FYEKMQ (reference sequence). This chain's CDR3 is CASSLGSGTSYNEQFF. The CDR3 DNA follows: TGTGCCAGCAGCTTAGGAAGCGGGACCTCCTACAATGAGCAGTTCTTC.